These 15 T cell receptor beta chains originate from one sample sequenced in a study of identical twins. TCRdb redid the calling of the 5' RACE reads with MiXCR, one entry per CDR3 protein. The table has 350,000 or so distinct CDR3 sequences, roughly an eighth seen once; the top ten hold roughly 7%. This same sample was also taken into another study, of yellow fever vaccine responses in identical twins.

Sequenced material: CD8+ T cells sorted from blood. The receptors derive from a young woman in good health.

The rearrangement uses TRBV7-3 and TRBJ2-1; D gene ambiguous. Germline V gene sequence: CDR1 SGHTA, CDR2 FQGTGA. This CDR3 is 17 amino acids long. V was trimmed by 6 bases and J by 9 bases, leaving 27 bases between them. CDR3 amino acids: CASSTGDIDPLMGEQFF. In DNA form, the CDR3 reads TGTGCCAGCAGTACCGGCGATATAGACCCCTTGATGGGTGAGCAGTTCTTC.

The chain links TRBV6-2 or TRBV6-3 to TRBJ1-1; D gene ambiguous. This CDR3 has 13 amino acids. Trimming pared 10 bases from V and 3 bases from J, leaving 15 bases between. Germline V gene lookup returns CDR1 MNHEY and CDR2 SVGEGT. The CDR3 sequence is CATDSPWDTEAFF. The CDR3 nucleotides are TGTGCCACGGACTCCCCGTGGGACACTGAAGCTTTCTTT.

The chain links TRBV2 to TRBJ2-7; D unclear. Germline CDR1 and CDR2: SNHLY and FYNNEI. The V gene lost 11 bases and the J gene lost 6 bases, with 8 bases spanning the gap. The CDR3 spans 9 residues. The DNA for the CDR3 is TGTGCCGTTAGCCCCGAGCAGTACTTC. Translating it yields CAVSPEQYF.

In its sample, this clonotype was seen many times. In DNA, the CDR3 is TGTGCCAGCAGCTTAGAGGTGGGAGAGCAGTACTTC. Its translation is CASSLEVGEQYF. This chain joins TRBV7-9 and TRBJ2-7; no clear D gene. Germline V gene data show CDR1 as SEHNR and CDR2 as FQNEAQ (reference sequence). V lost 1 base, J lost 7 bases, and 8 bases lay in between. This CDR3 comprises 12 residues.

The gene calls are TRBV6-1 and TRBJ1-4, with D possibly being TRBD1 (6 bases). This CDR3 comprises 14 residues. V was pared by 5 bases and J by 4 bases, with 11 bases between. Germline V gene sequence: CDR1 MNHNS, CDR2 SASEGT. The CDR3 nucleotides are TGTGCCAGCAGTCCGGACAGTCTTAATGAAAAACTGTTTTTT. Translation gives CASSPDSLNEKLFF.

This clonotype was seen more than once but under ten times. The chain's CDR3 is CASSEHLGVMPLDEQYV. The CDR3 DNA is TGCGCCAGCAGTGAGCATCTGGGGGTCATGCCTTTGGACGAGCAGTACGTC. The gene calls are TRBV10-2 and TRBJ2-7, with D perhaps TRBD1 or TRBD2 (5 bases each). Germline CDR1 and CDR2: WSHSY and SAAADI. The CDR3 extends over 17 amino acids. V gave up 2 bases and J gave up 5 bases, with 22 bases separating them.

This clonotype was recorded at least ten times. The chain links TRBV6-5 to TRBJ1-1; weak D call: TRBD1 (5 bases). The CDR3 is made up of 13 amino acids. The V gene's germline CDR1 is MNHEY and CDR2 SVGAGI. V was clipped by 2 bases and J by 4 bases, with 8 bases between them. The DNA for the CDR3 is TGTGCCAGCAGTTACGGGGGGGGCACTGAAGCTTTCTTT. Translation: CASSYGGGTEAFF.

This clonotype was seen repeatedly, ten times or more. The J gene is TRBJ2-1, the V gene TRBV28; TRBD2 aligns across 8 bases. The germline V gene encodes CDR1 MDHEN and CDR2 SYDVKM. The CDR3 is 12 amino acids. The V segment lost 6 bases and the J segment 8 bases; nucleotides outside the gene matches: 3. Here the CDR3 reads CASSRAGDEQFF. DNA for the CDR3: TGTGCCAGCAGCCGAGCGGGAGATGAGCAGTTCTTC.

The chain couples TRBV9 to TRBJ2-2; D gene uncertain. This CDR3 comprises 12 residues. V dropped 9 bases and J dropped 0 bases, with 6 bases sitting between them. CDR1 and CDR2 (germline): SGDLS, YYNGEE. CDR3 region: CATESNTGELFF. The CDR3 nucleotides read TGTGCCACCGAATCGAACACCGGGGAGCTGTTTTTT. Combining the CDR3 with reference TRBV9 and TRBJ2-2 gives the whole variable domain DSGVTQTPKHLITATGQRVTLRCSPRSGDLSVYWYQQSLDQGLQFLIQYYNGEERAKGNILERFSAQQFPDLHSELNLSSLELGDSALYFCATESNTGELFFGEGSRLTVL.

V and J are TRBV27 and TRBJ2-7; 8 bases match TRBD2. The length of the CDR3 is 14 residues. Germline loops: CDR1 MNHEY, CDR2 SMNVEV (reference sequence). Trimming took 5 bases from V and 5 from J; bases not matched to a gene: 8. CDR3 sequence (DNA): TGTGCCAGCAGTAGGGACCGGGGGGGAGACGAGCAGTACTTC. This encodes CASSRDRGGDEQYF.

The chain links TRBV28 to TRBJ1-6; 7 bases match TRBD1. V was clipped by 6 bases and J by 9 bases; unmatched bases: 11. In germline, CDR1 is MDHEN, CDR2 SYDVKM. The CDR3 sequence is 15 residues long. CDR3 in DNA: TGTGCCAGCAGCCGCACAGGGGAGGAGGCTTCACCCCTCCACTTT. It specifies CASSRTGEEASPLHF.

The genes are TRBV6-1 and TRBJ2-1, with TRBD2 identical over 8 bases. Unmatched junction bases numbered 11, after V lost 7 bases and J lost 6 bases. Per the germline V gene, CDR1 is MNHNS and CDR2 is SASEGT. CDR3 length equals 15 residues. Written as DNA, the CDR3 is TGTGCCAGCACGAGTGAAGGGAGCGGGAGCAATGAGCAGTTCTTC. Its protein product is CASTSEGSGSNEQFF.

This clonotype was found a few times. The chain couples TRBV4-1 to TRBJ2-5; TRBD2 agrees at 9 bases. From germline, CDR1 is MGHRA and CDR2 YSYEKL. V shed 8 bases and J 5 bases; nucleotides not matched to a gene: 6. The CDR3 runs 13 residues. Written as DNA, the CDR3 is TGCGCCAGCGGGAGCCTAGCGGGGGAGACCCAGTACTTC. Its protein is CASGSLAGETQYF.

The chain is built from TRBV6-1 and TRBJ1-1; D remains unclear. CDR1 and CDR2 from the germline V gene are MNHNS and SASEGT. V was clipped by 3 bases and J by 8 bases, with 7 bases between them. The CDR3 extends over 11 amino acids. DNA of the CDR3: TGTGCCAGCAGTGACAGGCCAGAAGCTTTCTTT. Its translation: CASSDRPEAFF.

This clonotype was observed a handful of times. The CDR3 spells CATSDRGRGEQYF. The CDR3 DNA reads TGTGCCACCAGTGATCGCGGTCGGGGCGAGCAGTACTTC. V and J are TRBV24-1 and TRBJ2-7; D is possibly TRBD2 (5 bases). This CDR3 region has 13 residues. Trimming took off 3 bases at V and 6 bases at J, with 11 bases between the two ends. Germline V CDR1 and CDR2: KGHDR, SFDVKD.